The present entry profiles one TCR beta chain with its context. Its antigen remains unidentified. Germline-derived CDR1 and CDR2 are MNHNY and SVGAGI (reference sequence). The V end was cut by 6 bases, the J end by 0 bases, with 4 bases between. This CDR3 has 12 residues. Profiled with immunoSEQ multiplex PCR; TCRdb holds only in-frame clones, not every one. Here the sample spans hundreds of thousands of clones, around 66% being singletons. About 2.2 micrograms of genomic DNA (from cryopreserved PBMCs) were used for TCR beta libraries. The data stem from a study of cytotoxic CD8 clonotypes in ibrutinib-treated CLL. General observations from the study: Relative to age-matched healthy donors, clonality at baseline was higher, and it tracked circulating CD8+ T-cell counts.

The chain is built from TRBV6-6 and TRBJ2-3; D gene ambiguous. The sequencing used PBMCs, collected after 36 months of ibrutinib treatment. This receptor was identified in a human donor with chronic lymphocytic leukemia. For the CDR3, the DNA is TGTGCCAGCAGACAAAGCACAGATACGCAGTATTTT. Protein product: CASRQSTDTQYF.